This is a list of T cell receptor beta chains from one sample in a study of blood T cells in healthy people across ages. In TCRdb, the 5' RACE reads were re-called with MiXCR into one record per CDR3 protein. Of roughly 830,000 distinct CDR3 sequences detected, around 68% appear once; the ten largest clones hold roughly 25%. The specimen was blood. These receptors originate from a man aged 25 to 40 in good health. The CDR3 runs from the conserved cysteine through the conserved F or W. A D gene is named only where the DNA matches it firmly. Expanded clones get a size class; other rows say once, few or many, or leave the size out.

TRBJ2-6	TRBV9	TRBD1	.	CASSATGRNSGANVLTF	TGTGCCAGCAGCGCGACAGGGCGGAACTCTGGGGCCAACGTCCTGACTTTC
TRBJ2-7	TRBV4-3	TRBD2	few	CASSHREGEQYF	TGCGCCAGCAGCCACAGGGAGGGCGAGCAGTACTTC
TRBJ1-1	TRBV6-2/TRBV6-3	.	.	CASSYGVTEAFF	TGTGCCAGCAGTTACGGTGTGACTGAAGCTTTCTTT
TRBJ2-5	TRBV4-1	.	.	CASSPYLNDRETQYF	TGCGCCAGCAGCCCCTATTTAAACGACCGGGAGACCCAGTACTTC
TRBJ2-7	TRBV6-5	TRBD1	.	CASSYPHGTGVAYEQYF	TGTGCCAGCAGTTACCCCCACGGGACAGGGGTAGCCTACGAGCAGTACTTT
TRBJ2-1	TRBV5-1	.	.	CASSFTVPDSYNEQFF	TGCGCCAGCAGCTTCACTGTCCCCGACTCCTACAATGAGCAGTTCTTC
TRBJ1-1	TRBV11-1	.	.	CASSLTTVMNTEAFF	TGTGCCAGCAGCTTAACGACGGTCATGAACACTGAAGCTTTCTTT
TRBJ2-3	TRBV15	.	.	CATGREEATRNPDTQYF	TGTGCCACCGGCAGAGAGGAGGCGACTAGAAATCCAGATACGCAGTATTTT
TRBJ1-4	TRBV20-1	TRBD1	.	CSARDLITGGSLNEKLFF	TGCAGTGCTAGAGATCTTATTACAGGGGGTAGCCTTAATGAAAAACTGTTTTTT
TRBJ2-7	TRBV6-5	.	few	CAVQGFDEQYF	TGTGCCGTACAGGGTTTCGACGAGCAGTACTTC
TRBJ2-7	TRBV5-1	TRBD1	many	CASSLGTGPYEQYF	TGTGCCAGCAGTTTAGGGACAGGACCCTACGAGCAGTACTTC
TRBJ2-1	TRBV9	.	few	CASSVERSYNEQFF	TGTGCCAGCAGCGTCGAGCGCTCCTACAATGAGCAGTTCTTC
TRBJ2-7	TRBV6-5	TRBD2	.	CASTRLAGGTYNEQYF	TGTGCCAGCACCAGGCTAGCGGGAGGGACCTACAATGAGCAGTACTTC
TRBJ2-7	TRBV5-1	TRBD1	.	CASSTRPGQGFYEQYF	TGCGCCAGCAGCACCCGGCCGGGACAGGGGTTCTACGAGCAGTACTTC
TRBJ2-5	TRBV9	TRBD2	.	CASSVPGGGETQYF	TGTGCCAGCAGCGTTCCGGGCGGGGGTGAGACCCAGTACTTC
TRBJ1-2	TRBV6-6	.	.	CASSPRLEGHGYTF	TGTGCCAGCAGTCCTCGGCTCGAGGGGCATGGCTACACCTTC
TRBJ2-2	TRBV7-2	TRBD2	.	CASSRGLAGTNTGELFF	TGTGCCAGCAGCCGAGGACTAGCGGGAACGAACACCGGGGAGCTGTTTTTT
TRBJ1-5	TRBV27	TRBD1	.	CASSSWTGGGPGNQPQHF	TGTGCCAGCAGTTCGTGGACAGGGGGGGGGCCTGGCAATCAGCCCCAGCATTTT
TRBJ2-4	TRBV20-1	TRBD2	.	CSASIGTSAQLYF	TGCAGTGCTAGCATTGGTACTAGCGCGCAACTGTACTTC
TRBJ2-3	TRBV29-1	.	.	CSVFGRGDTQYF	TGCAGCGTTTTTGGGCGGGGAGATACGCAGTATTTT
TRBJ1-4	TRBV4-3	.	.	CASSQKHVTNEKLFF	TGCGCCAGCAGCCAAAAACATGTGACGAATGAAAAACTGTTTTTT
TRBJ2-3	TRBV7-2	.	.	CASSLGWGSSTDTQYF	TGTGCCAGCAGCTTAGGTTGGGGATCTAGCACAGATACGCAGTATTTT
TRBJ2-3	TRBV20-1	TRBD2	.	CSARTRSGASGGADTQYF	TGCAGTGCTAGAACGAGGTCCGGGGCTAGCGGGGGGGCAGATACGCAGTATTTT
TRBJ2-1	TRBV7-9	.	few	CASSSTPTGLHNEQFF	TGTGCCAGCAGCTCTACCCCGACAGGTTTACACAATGAGCAGTTCTTC
TRBJ2-4	TRBV10-3	TRBD1	.	CAISEPDRDGNIQYF	TGTGCCATCAGTGAACCGGACAGGGATGGAAACATTCAGTACTTC
TRBJ1-2	TRBV6-2/TRBV6-3	.	many	CASSYSGPPSTF	TGTGCCAGCAGTTACTCGGGCCCCCCCAGCACCTTC
TRBJ2-1	TRBV21-1	.	.	CAVQLVLRNEQFF	TGTGCCGTTCAACTAGTTCTGCGCAATGAGCAGTTCTTC
TRBJ2-5	TRBV6-5	TRBD1	.	CASRTDRVQETQYF	TGTGCCAGCAGAACAGACAGGGTCCAAGAGACCCAGTACTTC
TRBJ2-7	TRBV29-1	.	.	CSAMTGTPYDEQYF	TGCAGCGCCATGACCGGGACACCGTACGACGAGCAGTACTTC
TRBJ2-1	TRBV6-2/TRBV6-3	.	few	CASASGADEQFF	TGTGCCAGCGCTTCCGGGGCCGATGAGCAGTTCTTC
TRBJ2-3	TRBV7-3	.	.	CASSVSGPADTQYF	TGTGCCAGCAGCGTAAGTGGGCCGGCAGATACGCAGTATTTT
TRBJ2-1	TRBV2	TRBD2	few	CASRARTSGGDEQFF	TGTGCCAGCAGGGCCCGGACTAGCGGGGGTGATGAGCAGTTCTTC
TRBJ2-3	TRBV20-1	TRBD2	few	CSARDSGRGGHVNTQYF	TGCAGTGCTAGAGATTCTGGGCGGGGGGGTCATGTCAATACGCAGTATTTT
TRBJ2-1	TRBV28	TRBD1	.	CASSNAGDRDYNEQFF	TGTGCCAGCAGCAACGCAGGGGACAGGGACTACAATGAGCAGTTCTTC
TRBJ2-4	TRBV20-1	TRBD1	.	CSATKQGRENIQYF	TGCAGTGCCACCAAACAGGGGCGCGAAAACATTCAGTACTTC
TRBJ2-6	TRBV15	.	few	CATSRELVLSGANVLTF	TGTGCCACCAGCAGAGAATTAGTACTCTCTGGGGCCAACGTCCTGACTTTC
TRBJ2-1	TRBV3-1	TRBD1	.	CASSPPGTGYNEQFF	TGTGCCAGCAGCCCCCCCGGGACAGGGTACAATGAGCAGTTCTTC
TRBJ2-5	TRBV20-1	TRBD2	once	CSAWTGLAGGETQYF	TGCAGTGCTTGGACGGGACTAGCGGGAGGGGAGACCCAGTACTTC
TRBJ2-7	TRBV25-1	.	.	CASSERSQYF	TGTGCCAGCAGTGAGAGGAGCCAGTACTTC
TRBJ2-7	TRBV18	TRBD1	.	CASSPPQGQGFHEQYF	TGTGCCAGCTCACCACCCCAGGGACAGGGGTTCCACGAGCAGTACTTC
TRBJ2-4	TRBV5-1	.	.	CASSPDANIQYF	TGCGCCAGCAGCCCGGACGCAAACATTCAGTACTTC
TRBJ2-5	TRBV30	.	.	CAWSVGGKETQYF	TGTGCCTGGAGTGTCGGGGGAAAAGAGACCCAGTACTTC
TRBJ2-5	TRBV4-3	.	once	CASSRHRDYQETQYF	TGCGCCAGCAGTCGCCACCGGGACTACCAAGAGACCCAGTACTTC
TRBJ2-3	TRBV10-3	TRBD2	many	CAISIAGPTDTQYF	TGTGCCATCAGTATAGCGGGGCCGACAGATACGCAGTATTTT
TRBJ2-7	TRBV7-9	.	.	CASSLKGVYEQYF	TGTGCCAGCAGCTTAAAGGGGGTCTACGAGCAGTACTTC
TRBJ1-2	TRBV6-6	.	many	CATVSVPGLYGYTF	TGTGCCACCGTGTCTGTTCCGGGACTTTATGGCTACACCTTC
TRBJ1-6	TRBV7-4	.	.	CASSLVGVSRCSYNSPLHF	TGTGCCAGCAGCTTAGTTGGGGTCAGTCGGTGCTCCTATAATTCACCCCTCCACTTT
TRBJ2-1	TRBV7-8	TRBD1	few	CASTRGQEEHNEQFF	TGTGCCAGCACCAGGGGACAGGAAGAACACAATGAGCAGTTCTTC
TRBJ2-2	TRBV6-2/TRBV6-3	.	many	CASSRGTGELFF	TGTGCCAGCAGTCGGGGCACCGGGGAGCTGTTTTTT
TRBJ2-3	TRBV9	TRBD1	.	CASSVWTGETDTQYF	TGTGCCAGCAGCGTCTGGACAGGGGAAACAGATACGCAGTATTTT
TRBJ2-7	TRBV6-2/TRBV6-3	.	.	CASSYDAGHYEQYF	TGTGCCAGCAGTTACGACGCAGGACACTACGAGCAGTACTTC
TRBJ2-1	TRBV12-3/TRBV12-4	TRBD2	once	CASSLSGGGANEQFF	TGTGCCAGCAGTTTAAGCGGCGGGGGGGCCAATGAGCAGTTCTTC
TRBJ1-5	TRBV7-6	.	.	CASSPGTLSGNQPQHF	TGTGCCAGCAGCCCCGGGACCCTATCGGGCAATCAGCCCCAGCATTTT
TRBJ2-3	TRBV5-1	.	.	CASSLGGVKDTQYF	TGCGCCAGCAGCTTGGGTGGGGTTAAAGATACGCAGTATTTT